Listed below are T cell receptor beta chains from one sample, sequenced in a study of Ad26.COV2.S vaccination and SARS-CoV-2 variants. Only in-frame clones appear in the TCRdb table, and some are missing; sequencing was by immunoSEQ multiplex PCR. The sample lists around 370,000 clones; more than 75% were seen once. The input for sequencing was peripheral blood, taken in a trial of Ad26.COV2.S vaccine versus placebo. The receptors here all came from a person between 18 and 65 years old who received the Ad26.COV2.S COVID-19 vaccine or a placebo. Each CDR3 is given with its conserved first and last residue. A D gene is named only where the DNA matches it firmly. A clone size is listed for some rows: how often the clone was seen (once, few, many), or a class if it is expanded.

NA	TRBV10-2	NA	TRBJ1-3	TGCGCCAGCAGTGGGGGACCACAGGCGGCTGGAAACACCATATATTTT	CASSGGPQAAGNTIYF
NA	TRBV5-4	NA	TRBJ1-2	TGTGCCAGCAGCTTGGAGGGGGGTCGGGGCTACACCTTC	CASSLEGGRGYTF
NA	TRBV3-1/TRBV3-2	NA	TRBJ2-7	TGTGCCAGCAGCCAAGCCAGAGCCTACGAGCAGTACTTC	CASSQARAYEQYF
NA	TRBV12-5	NA	TRBJ2-1	TGTGCTAGTGGTTTGTCAGCTATACACAATGAGCAGTTCTTC	CASGLSAIHNEQFF
NA	TRBV4-3	NA	TRBJ2-2	TGCGCCAGCAGCCAAGATTTGGCTAGCGAGGCCGGGGAGCTGTTTTTT	CASSQDLASEAGELFF
NA	TRBV6-5	TRBD1	TRBJ1-5	TGTGCCAGCAGGGGACAGGGGTTTGGCAATCAGCCCCAGCATTTT	CASRGQGFGNQPQHF
few	TRBV5-4	TRBD1	TRBJ2-5	TGTGCCAGCAGCTTAGGGGTGGAACCGGGACAGGTAGAGACCCAGTACTTC	CASSLGVEPGQVETQYF
NA	TRBV7-2	NA	TRBJ2-5	TGTGCCAGCAGCTTCAAAATCGCGGGAGAGACCCAGTACTTC	CASSFKIAGETQYF
few	TRBV5-1	NA	TRBJ2-7	TGCGCCAGCAGCTTACCTTCCTACGAGCAGTACTTC	CASSLPSYEQYF
NA	TRBV15	NA	TRBJ1-1	TGTGCCACCAGCAGAGCCGTGACAGCGGATAGATTGAACACTGAAGCTTTCTTT	CATSRAVTADRLNTEAFF
NA	TRBV5-1	NA	TRBJ2-7	TGCGCCAGCAGCTCTTCCTCCTACGAGCAGTACTTC	CASSSSSYEQYF
NA	TRBV27	TRBD1	TRBJ2-1	TGTGCCAGCAGTTCCTGGGCCGGGACAGGGCGGGGCAATGAGCAGTTCTTC	CASSSWAGTGRGNEQFF
NA	TRBV7-2	NA	TRBJ1-2	TGTGCCAGCAGCTTCGATAGGGGGTGGGCAACCTTC	CASSFDRGWATF
NA	TRBV1	NA	TRBJ2-7	TGCACCAGCAGCCAAGATCGGGCTAGCGGTGCCTCCTACGAGCAGTACTTC	CTSSQDRASGASYEQYF
NA	TRBV5-4	NA	TRBJ1-1	TGTGCCAGCAGCTGGGACGTAACCGAAGCTTTCTTT	CASSWDVTEAFF